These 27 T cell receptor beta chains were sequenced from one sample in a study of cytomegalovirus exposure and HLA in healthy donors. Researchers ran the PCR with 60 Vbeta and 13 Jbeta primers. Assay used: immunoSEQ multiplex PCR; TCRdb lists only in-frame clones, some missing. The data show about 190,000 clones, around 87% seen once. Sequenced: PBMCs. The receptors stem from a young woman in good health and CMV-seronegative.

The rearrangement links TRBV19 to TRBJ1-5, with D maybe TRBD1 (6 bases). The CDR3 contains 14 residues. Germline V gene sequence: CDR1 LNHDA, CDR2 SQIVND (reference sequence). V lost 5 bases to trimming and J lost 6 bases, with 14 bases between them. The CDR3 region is CASSASGGFQPQHF. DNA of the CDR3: TGTGCCAGTAGTGCCTCGGGGGGCTTTCAGCCCCAGCATTTT.

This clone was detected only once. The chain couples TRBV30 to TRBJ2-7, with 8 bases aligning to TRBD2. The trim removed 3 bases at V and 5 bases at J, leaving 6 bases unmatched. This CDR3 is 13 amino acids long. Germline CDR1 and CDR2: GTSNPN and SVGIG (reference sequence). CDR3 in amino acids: CAWRREAPHEQYF. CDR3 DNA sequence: TGTGCCTGGAGGCGGGAGGCCCCACACGAGCAGTACTTC.

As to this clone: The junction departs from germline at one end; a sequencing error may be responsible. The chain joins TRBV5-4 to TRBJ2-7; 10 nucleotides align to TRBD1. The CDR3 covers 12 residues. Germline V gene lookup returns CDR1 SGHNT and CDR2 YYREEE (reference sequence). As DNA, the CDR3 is TGTGCCAGCAGCTTACTTGGGGACAGGGGACTCTTC. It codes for CASSLLGDRGLF.

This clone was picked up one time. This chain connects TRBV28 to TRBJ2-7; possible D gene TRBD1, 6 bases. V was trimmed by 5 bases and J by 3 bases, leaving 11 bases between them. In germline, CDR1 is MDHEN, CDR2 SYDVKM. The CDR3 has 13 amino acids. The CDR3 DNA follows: TGTGCCAGCAGTCTCAGGACAGTCTACGAGCAGTACTTC. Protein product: CASSLRTVYEQYF.

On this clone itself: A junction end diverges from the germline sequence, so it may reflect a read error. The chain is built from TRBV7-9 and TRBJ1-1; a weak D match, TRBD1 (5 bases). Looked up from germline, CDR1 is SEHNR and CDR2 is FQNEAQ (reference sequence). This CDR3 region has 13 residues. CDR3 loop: CSSSFVGGTEAFF. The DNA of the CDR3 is TGTTCCAGCAGCTTTGTGGGGGGCACTGAAGCTTTCTTT.

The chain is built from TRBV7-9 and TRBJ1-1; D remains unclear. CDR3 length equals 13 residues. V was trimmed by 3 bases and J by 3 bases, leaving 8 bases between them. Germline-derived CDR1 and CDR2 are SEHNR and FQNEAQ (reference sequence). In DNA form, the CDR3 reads TGTGCCAGCAGCTTCGGAGAGGACACTGAAGCTTTCTTT. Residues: CASSFGEDTEAFF.

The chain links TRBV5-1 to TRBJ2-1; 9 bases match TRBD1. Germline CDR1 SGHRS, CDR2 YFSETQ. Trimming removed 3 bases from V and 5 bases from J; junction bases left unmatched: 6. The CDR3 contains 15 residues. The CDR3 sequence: CASSSGTGFHNEQFF. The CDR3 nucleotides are TGCGCCAGCAGCTCTGGGACAGGGTTCCACAATGAGCAGTTCTTC.

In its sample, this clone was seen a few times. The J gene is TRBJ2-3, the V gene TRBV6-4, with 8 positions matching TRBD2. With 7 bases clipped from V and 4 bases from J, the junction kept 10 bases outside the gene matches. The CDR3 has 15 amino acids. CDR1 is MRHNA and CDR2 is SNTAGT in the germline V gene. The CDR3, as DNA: TGTGCCAGCACTCAGGCGGCGGGAGGTTCAGATACGCAGTATTTT. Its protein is CASTQAAGGSDTQYF.

CDR3 sequence: CASSRQGAGDTQYF. DNA for the CDR3: TGTGCCAGCAGTAGACAGGGGGCGGGAGATACGCAGTATTTT. The V call is TRBV6-1, the J call TRBJ2-3; 10 bases map to TRBD1. The CDR3 sequence is 14 residues long. V trimming: 5 bases; J trimming: 5 bases; junction bases outside the gene matches: 4. The germline gives CDR1 MNHNS, CDR2 SASEGT.

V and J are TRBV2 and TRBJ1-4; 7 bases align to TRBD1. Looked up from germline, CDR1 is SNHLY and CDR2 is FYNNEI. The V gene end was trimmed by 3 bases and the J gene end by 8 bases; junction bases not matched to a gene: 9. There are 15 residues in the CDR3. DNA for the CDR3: TGTGCCAGCAGTGATTCCGGGACAGTAGGCGAAAAACTGTTTTTT. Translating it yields CASSDSGTVGEKLFF. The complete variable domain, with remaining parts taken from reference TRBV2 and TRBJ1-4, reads EPEVTQTPSHQVTQMGQEVILRCVPISNHLYFYWYRQILGQKVEFLVSFYNNEISEKSEIFDDQFSVERPDGSNFTLKIRSTKLEDSAMYFCASSDSGTVGEKLFFGSGTQLSVL.

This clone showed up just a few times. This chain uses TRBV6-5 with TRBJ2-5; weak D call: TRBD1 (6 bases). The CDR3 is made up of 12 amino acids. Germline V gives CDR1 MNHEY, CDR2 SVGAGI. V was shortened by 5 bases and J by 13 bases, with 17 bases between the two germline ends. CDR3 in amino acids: CASSDTTGLPYF. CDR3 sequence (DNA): TGTGCCAGCAGTGACACGACAGGTTTGCCGTACTTC.

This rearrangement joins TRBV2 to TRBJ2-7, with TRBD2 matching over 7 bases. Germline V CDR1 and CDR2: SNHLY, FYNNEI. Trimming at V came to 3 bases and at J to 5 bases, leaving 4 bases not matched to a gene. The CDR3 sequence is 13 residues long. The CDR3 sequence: CASSDPAGNEQYF. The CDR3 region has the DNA TGTGCCAGCAGTGATCCAGCGGGGAACGAGCAGTACTTC.

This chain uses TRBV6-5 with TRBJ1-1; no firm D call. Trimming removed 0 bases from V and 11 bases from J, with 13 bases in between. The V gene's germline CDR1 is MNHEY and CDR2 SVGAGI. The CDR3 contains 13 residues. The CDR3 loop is CASSYSGGLGAFF. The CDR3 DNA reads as TGTGCCAGCAGTTACTCCGGAGGACTGGGGGCTTTCTTT.

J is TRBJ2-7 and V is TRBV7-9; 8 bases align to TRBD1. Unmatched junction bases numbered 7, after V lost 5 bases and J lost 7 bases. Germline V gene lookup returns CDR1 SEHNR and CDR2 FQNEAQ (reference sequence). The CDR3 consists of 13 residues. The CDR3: CASSPRQGWEQYF. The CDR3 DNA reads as TGTGCCAGCAGCCCAAGACAGGGGTGGGAGCAGTACTTC.

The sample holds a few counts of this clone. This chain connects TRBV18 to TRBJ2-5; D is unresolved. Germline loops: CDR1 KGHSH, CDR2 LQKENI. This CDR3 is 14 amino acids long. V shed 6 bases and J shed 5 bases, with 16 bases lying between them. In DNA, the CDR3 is TGTGCCAGCTCCCTGGGCCCCCATCGGGAGACCCAGTACTTC. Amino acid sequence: CASSLGPHRETQYF.

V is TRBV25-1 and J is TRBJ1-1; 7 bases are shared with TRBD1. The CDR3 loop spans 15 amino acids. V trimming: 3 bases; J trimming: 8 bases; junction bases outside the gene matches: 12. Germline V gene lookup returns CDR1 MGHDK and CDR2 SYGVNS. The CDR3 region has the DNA TGTGCCAGCAGTGACCAGACAGGGATCGATAGAGAAGCTTTCTTT. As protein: CASSDQTGIDREAFF.

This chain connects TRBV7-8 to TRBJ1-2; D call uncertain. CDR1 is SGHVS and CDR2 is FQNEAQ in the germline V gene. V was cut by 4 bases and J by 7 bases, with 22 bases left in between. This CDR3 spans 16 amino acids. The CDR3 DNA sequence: TGTGCCAGCAGCTCGAATAACGTGGGCTTCTCTCTTGGCTACACCTTC. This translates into CASSSNNVGFSLGYTF.

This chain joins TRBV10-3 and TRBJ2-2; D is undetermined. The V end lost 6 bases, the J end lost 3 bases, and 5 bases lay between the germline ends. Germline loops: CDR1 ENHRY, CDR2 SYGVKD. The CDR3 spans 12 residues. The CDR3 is CAIRRDTGELFF. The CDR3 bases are TGTGCCATCAGACGGGACACCGGGGAGCTGTTTTTT.

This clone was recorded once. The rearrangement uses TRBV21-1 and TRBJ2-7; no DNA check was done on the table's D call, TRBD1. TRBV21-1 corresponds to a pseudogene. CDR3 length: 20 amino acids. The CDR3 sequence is CASSKGALCSDRGIRYEQYF. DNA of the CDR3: TGTGCCAGCAGCAAAGGGGCCCTCTGTTCCGACAGGGGAATCCGGTACGAGCAGTACTTC.

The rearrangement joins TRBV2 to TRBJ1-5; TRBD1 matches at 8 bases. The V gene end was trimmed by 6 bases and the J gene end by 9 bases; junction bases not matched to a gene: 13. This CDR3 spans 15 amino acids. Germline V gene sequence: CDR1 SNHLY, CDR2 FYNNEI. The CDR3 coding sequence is TGTGCCAGCAGGGATAGACAGGGGTTGCACCGGCCCCAGCATTTT. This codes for CASRDRQGLHRPQHF. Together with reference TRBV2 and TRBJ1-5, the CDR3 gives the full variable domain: EPEVTQTPSHQVTQMGQEVILRCVPISNHLYFYWYRQILGQKVEFLVSFYNNEISEKSEIFDDQFSVERPDGSNFTLKIRSTKLEDSAMYFCASRDRQGLHRPQHFGDGTRLSIL.

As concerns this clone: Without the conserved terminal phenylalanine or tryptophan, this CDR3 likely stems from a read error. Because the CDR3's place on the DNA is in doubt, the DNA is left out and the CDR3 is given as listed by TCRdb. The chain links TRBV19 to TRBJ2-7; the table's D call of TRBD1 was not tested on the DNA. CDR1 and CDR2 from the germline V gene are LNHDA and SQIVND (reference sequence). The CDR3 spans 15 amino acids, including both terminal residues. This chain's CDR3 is CASSIGPTNRGSYYL.

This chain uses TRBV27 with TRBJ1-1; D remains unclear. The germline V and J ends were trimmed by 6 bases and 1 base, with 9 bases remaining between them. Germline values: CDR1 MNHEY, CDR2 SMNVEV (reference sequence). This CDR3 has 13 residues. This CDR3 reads CASRRIANTEAFF. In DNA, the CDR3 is TGTGCCAGCAGACGAATAGCGAACACTGAAGCTTTCTTT.

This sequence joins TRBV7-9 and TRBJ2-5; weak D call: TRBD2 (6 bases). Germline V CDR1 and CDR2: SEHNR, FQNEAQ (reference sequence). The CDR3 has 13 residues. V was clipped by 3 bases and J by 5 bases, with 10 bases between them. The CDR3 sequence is CASSFGGVETQYF. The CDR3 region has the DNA TGTGCCAGCAGCTTTGGAGGGGTGGAGACCCAGTACTTC. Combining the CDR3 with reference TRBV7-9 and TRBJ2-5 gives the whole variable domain DTGVSQNPRHKITKRGQNVTFRCDPISEHNRLYWYRQTLGQGPEFLTYFQNEAQLEKSRLLSDRFSAERPKGSFSTLEIQRTEQGDSAMYLCASSFGGVETQYFGPGTRLLVL.

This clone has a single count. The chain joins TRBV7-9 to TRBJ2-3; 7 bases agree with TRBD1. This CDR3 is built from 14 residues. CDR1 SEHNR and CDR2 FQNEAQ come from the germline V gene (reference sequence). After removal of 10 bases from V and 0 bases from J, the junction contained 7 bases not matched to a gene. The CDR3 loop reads CAIEGQSSTDTQYF. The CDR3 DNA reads TGTGCCATCGAGGGACAGTCTAGCACAGATACGCAGTATTTT.

DNA of the CDR3: TGCAGCGTTGAAAGGACAGCCAAGCCTGAAGCTTTCTTT. This encodes CSVERTAKPEAFF. The chain recombines TRBV29-1 with TRBJ1-1, with D perhaps matching TRBD1 (6 bases). The CDR3 loop spans 13 amino acids. Trimming shortened V by 2 bases and J by 6 bases, and 13 bases separated the two germline ends. Germline V gene data show CDR1 as SQVTM and CDR2 as ANQGSEA.

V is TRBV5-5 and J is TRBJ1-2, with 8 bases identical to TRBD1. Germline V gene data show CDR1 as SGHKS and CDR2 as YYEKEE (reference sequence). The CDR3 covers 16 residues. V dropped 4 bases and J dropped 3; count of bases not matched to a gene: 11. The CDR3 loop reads CASSIGGQGADYGYTF. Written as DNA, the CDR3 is TGTGCCAGCAGCATCGGTGGCCAGGGGGCGGACTATGGCTACACCTTC. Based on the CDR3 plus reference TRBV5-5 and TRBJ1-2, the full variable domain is DAGVTQSPTHLIKTRGQQVTLRCSPISGHKSVSWYQQVLGQGPQFIFQYYEKEERGRGNFPDRFSARQFPNYSSELNVNALLLGDSALYLCASSIGGQGADYGYTFGSGTRLTVV.

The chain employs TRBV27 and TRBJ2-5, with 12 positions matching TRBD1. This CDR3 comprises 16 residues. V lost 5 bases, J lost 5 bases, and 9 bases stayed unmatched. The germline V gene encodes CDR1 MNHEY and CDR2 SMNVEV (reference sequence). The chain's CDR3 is CASSLGTGGFGETQYF. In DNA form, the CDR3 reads TGTGCCAGCAGTCTAGGGACAGGGGGCTTTGGGGAGACCCAGTACTTC.